The next 26 T cell receptor beta chains were all read from a single sample in a study of cytomegalovirus exposure and HLA in healthy donors. Primers for the PCR totalled 60 Vbeta and 13 Jbeta. Generated by immunoSEQ multiplex PCR, the TCRdb table keeps only in-frame clones and is missing some. The sample lists some 250,000 clones, around 76% occurring once. Sequencing was performed on PBMCs. All receptors come from a woman aged 40-49 years in good health and CMV-seropositive.

This rearrangement joins TRBV30 to TRBJ1-1, with TRBD1 matching over 8 bases. The CDR3 contains 13 residues. The junction had 4 bases not matched to a gene; V was cut back by 0 bases and J by 7 bases. Germline CDR1 GTSNPN, CDR2 SVGIG (reference sequence). CDR3 DNA: TGTGCCTGGAGTGTCCAGGGGGCAATTGAAGCTTTCTTT. Protein product: CAWSVQGAIEAFF.

The rearrangement links TRBV28 to TRBJ1-2; TRBD1 is a possible D gene (6 bases). The CDR3 extends over 12 amino acids. The V end lost 7 bases, the J end lost 9 bases, and 15 bases lay between the germline ends. Germline CDR1 and CDR2: MDHEN and SYDVKM. CDR3: CASTLQGLRYTF. The CDR3 region has the DNA TGTGCCAGCACCTTACAGGGTTTACGCTACACCTTC.

The chain joins TRBV30 to TRBJ1-2; a possible D gene is TRBD1 (6 bases). V gave up 5 bases and J gave up 5 bases, with 12 bases separating them. This CDR3 spans 12 amino acids. Germline V gene lookup returns CDR1 GTSNPN and CDR2 SVGIG (reference sequence). In DNA form, the CDR3 reads TGTGCCTGGGACTTCACAGGGTATGGCTACACCTTC. Protein: CAWDFTGYGYTF.

The chain couples TRBV7-9 to TRBJ2-5, with no clear D. This CDR3 is 12 amino acids long. V was trimmed by 2 bases and J by 2 bases, leaving 3 bases between them. The V gene's germline CDR1 is SEHNR and CDR2 FQNEAQ (reference sequence). The CDR3 loop is CASSLQQETQYF. Written as DNA, the CDR3 is TGTGCCAGCAGCTTACAACAAGAGACCCAGTACTTC.

The genes are TRBV27 and TRBJ2-5, with 9 bases aligning to TRBD1. The CDR3 extends over 15 amino acids. Germline CDR1 reads MNHEY; CDR2 reads SMNVEV (reference sequence). Trimming cost V 7 bases and J 2 bases; bases outside gene matches: 8. The DNA for the CDR3 is TGTGCCAGCACCCCCGGGACAGGGAAACAAGAGACCCAGTACTTC. Amino acids: CASTPGTGKQETQYF.

The chain links TRBV6-8 to TRBJ1-5; 8 bases fit TRBD1. CDR3 length equals 18 residues. Per germline, CDR1 MNHGY and CDR2 SAAAGT. V was clipped by 4 bases and J by 0 bases; unmatched bases: 11. The CDR3, as DNA: TGTGCCAGCAGTTCCCACGGGACAGGCGATTATAGCAATCAGCCCCAGCATTTT. Protein: CASSSHGTGDYSNQPQHF.

This chain uses TRBV6-5 with TRBJ2-5, with D maybe TRBD2 (5 bases). The CDR3 consists of 13 residues. V was pared by 5 bases and J by 5 bases, with 12 bases between. Germline lookup yields CDR1 MNHEY and CDR2 SVGAGI. For the CDR3, the DNA is TGTGCCAGCAGTGTGACTTGGAGGGAGACCCAGTACTTC. Amino acid sequence: CASSVTWRETQYF.

The chain couples TRBV30 to TRBJ1-1; 7 bases are a match to TRBD1. This CDR3 contains 11 residues. Germline CDR1 and CDR2: GTSNPN and SVGIG (reference sequence). Unmatched junction bases numbered 5, after V lost 3 bases and J lost 10 bases. CDR3 sequence: CAWSRQGLAFF. CDR3 coding DNA: TGTGCCTGGAGCCGACAGGGTTTAGCTTTCTTT.

The chain is built from TRBV7-7 and TRBJ2-1; 11 bases match TRBD1. Germline assignment: CDR1 SSHAT and CDR2 FNYEAQ (reference sequence). This CDR3 region has 15 residues. J gave up 5 bases and V 5 bases, and 5 bases lay outside the gene matches. The CDR3 bases are TGTGCCAGCAGCCGAAGGACAGGGGGCAACAATGAGCAGTTCTTC. Its protein product is CASSRRTGGNNEQFF.

The rearrangement uses TRBV5-1 and TRBJ2-1; D is unclear. Trimming stripped 0 bases from V and 7 bases from J, with 11 bases between. Looked up from germline, CDR1 is SGHRS and CDR2 is YFSETQ. The CDR3 covers 14 residues. CDR3: CASSLAHSANEQFF. The DNA of the CDR3 is TGCGCCAGCAGCTTGGCCCATAGTGCGAATGAGCAGTTCTTC.

This chain joins TRBV9 and TRBJ2-3, with 11 positions matching TRBD2. V gave up 2 bases and J gave up 5 bases; unmatched junction bases: 4. This CDR3 is 15 amino acids long. Looked up from germline, CDR1 is SGDLS and CDR2 is YYNGEE. The CDR3, as DNA: TGTGCCAGCAGCGTCATAGCGGGAGGGATAGATACGCAGTATTTT. Its translation: CASSVIAGGIDTQYF.

The chain uses TRBV4-2 and TRBJ2-5, with 9 bases lining up with TRBD2. Losses at the gene ends were 0 bases for V and 2 bases for J; bases not matched to a gene: 10. CDR1 and CDR2 from the germline V gene are LGHNA and YNFKEQ. The CDR3 consists of 18 residues. The CDR3 bases are TGTGCCAGCAGCCAAGAAGGTGGGGGGCTAGCGGGACAAGAGACCCAGTACTTC. Encoded protein: CASSQEGGGLAGQETQYF.

The CDR3 protein is CASSPGYGAGETQYF. The CDR3 DNA is TGTGCCAGCAGCCCAGGGTATGGGGCTGGAGAGACCCAGTACTTC. The chain employs TRBV7-9 and TRBJ2-5; tentatively, D is TRBD1 (5 bases). Germline V CDR1 and CDR2: SEHNR, FQNEAQ (reference sequence). Trimming cost V 5 bases and J 4 bases, with 17 bases left between them. The CDR3 has 15 residues.

The chain carries TRBV5-6 and TRBJ1-1; 7 bases are shared with TRBD1. With 4 bases clipped from V and 7 bases from J, the junction kept 10 bases outside the gene matches. In germline, CDR1 is SGHDT, CDR2 YYEEEE. The CDR3 runs to 14 residues. The CDR3 DNA follows: TGTGCCAGCAGCCCCCAGGGGGAGGTGGGTGAAGCTTTCTTT. Translating gives CASSPQGEVGEAFF.

CDR3 coding DNA: TGCGCCAGCAGCCAAGCGGGGGGAGGGGGAGTATATGGCTACACCTTC. It is translated as CASSQAGGGGVYGYTF. The chain is built from TRBV4-3 and TRBJ1-2; possible D gene TRBD1, 6 bases. Trimming took 1 base from V and 5 from J, leaving 17 bases between them. CDR1 is LGHNA and CDR2 is YSLEER in the germline V gene. CDR3 length: 16 amino acids.

The chain recombines TRBV7-9 with TRBJ2-5; TRBD2 matches at 8 bases. This CDR3 is 17 amino acids long. Germline CDR1 reads SEHNR; CDR2 reads FQNEAQ (reference sequence). With 3 bases clipped from V and 5 bases from J, the junction kept 14 bases outside the gene matches. CDR3 coding DNA: TGTGCCAGCAGCTTTATGGCGGGACTAGAAGGAGGGGAGACCCAGTACTTC. It codes for CASSFMAGLEGGETQYF.

V is TRBV9 and J is TRBJ1-4, with D maybe TRBD1 (6 bases). The V end was cut by 3 bases, the J end by 5 bases, with 14 bases between. The CDR3 runs to 15 residues. The germline CDR1 and CDR2 sequences are SGDLS and YYNGEE. CDR3 DNA sequence: TGTGCCAGCAGCGCCCGAGAGGGGGAAAATGAAAAACTGTTTTTT. Encoded protein: CASSAREGENEKLFF.

The gene calls are TRBV19 and TRBJ1-1; maybe TRBD1 (6 bases). The CDR3 is 15 amino acids. The V end lost 5 bases, the J end lost 0 bases, and 13 bases lay between the germline ends. Per the germline V gene, CDR1 is LNHDA and CDR2 is SQIVND (reference sequence). The DNA of the CDR3 is TGTGCCAGTAGTCCGCGGACAGTAATGAACACTGAAGCTTTCTTT. As protein: CASSPRTVMNTEAFF.

The chain links TRBV14 to TRBJ1-4, with D unclear. CDR1 and CDR2 (germline): SGHDN, FVKESK. The CDR3 runs 14 residues. The V end was cut by 2 bases, the J end by 2 bases, with 6 bases between. The CDR3 region has the DNA TGTGCCAGCAGCCAACGTGTGACTAATGAAAAACTGTTTTTT. Its translation is CASSQRVTNEKLFF.

The chain links TRBV7-6 to TRBJ1-1, with TRBD1 identical over 12 bases. The J segment lost 5 bases and the V segment lost 2 bases, leaving 9 bases of the junction unmatched. Germline V gene lookup returns CDR1 SGHVS and CDR2 FNYEAQ. This CDR3 has 17 residues. The CDR3 is CASSLRRDRGPKTEAFF. CDR3 bases: TGTGCCAGCAGCTTACGTCGGGACAGGGGGCCGAAAACTGAAGCTTTCTTT.

V gene TRBV7-2 combines with J gene TRBJ2-7, with TRBD1 matching over 9 bases. V lost 5 bases, J lost 1 base, and 9 bases stayed unmatched. CDR3 size: 16 residues. The V gene's germline CDR1 is SGHTA and CDR2 FQGNSA. The CDR3 sequence: CASSMTGGLRSYEQYF. The CDR3 DNA is TGTGCCAGCAGCATGACAGGGGGACTACGTTCCTACGAGCAGTACTTC.

The V call is TRBV10-3, the J call TRBJ1-5; 8 bases are a match to TRBD1. The CDR3 is 13 residues long. Germline CDR1 reads ENHRY; CDR2 reads SYGVKD. V shed 11 bases and J 2 bases; nucleotides not matched to a gene: 5. This chain's CDR3 is CASEQGGNQPQHF. The CDR3 coding sequence is TGTGCCTCCGAACAGGGGGGCAATCAGCCCCAGCATTTT.

The V and J genes are TRBV4-1 and TRBJ1-2, with 9 bases matching TRBD1. The CDR3 contains 17 residues. V shed 1 base, J shed 8 bases, and the junction held 14 bases outside the gene matches. Germline V CDR1 and CDR2: MGHRA, YSYEKL. The CDR3 DNA is TGCGCCAGCAGCCAAGCCCCTTCTGGCCGGGACAGGGTCGGCTACACCTTC. Translated: CASSQAPSGRDRVGYTF.

The chain recombines TRBV4-1 with TRBJ2-2, with TRBD2 identical over 8 bases. CDR3 length: 17 residues. CDR1 and CDR2 from the germline V gene are MGHRA and YSYEKL. V shed 1 base and J 5 bases; nucleotides not matched to a gene: 9. CDR3 in amino acids: CASSQVLRAGVTGELFF. CDR3 bases: TGCGCCAGCAGCCAAGTCCTGCGAGCGGGAGTGACCGGGGAGCTGTTTTTT.

This rearrangement joins TRBV19 to TRBJ2-2; perhaps TRBD2 as D (6 bases). The CDR3 is made up of 15 amino acids. The V end was cut by 2 bases, the J end by 7 bases, with 14 bases between. Germline loops: CDR1 LNHDA, CDR2 SQIVND (reference sequence). The CDR3, as DNA: TGTGCCAGTAGTATACTGACAGCGGGTAACGGGGAGCTGTTTTTT. It translates to CASSILTAGNGELFF.

The chain combines TRBV7-6 with TRBJ2-7; 9 positions match TRBD1. CDR1 and CDR2 (germline): SGHVS, FNYEAQ. V dropped 2 bases and J dropped 6; count of bases not matched to a gene: 8. The CDR3 is made up of 15 amino acids. CDR3 nucleotide sequence: TGTGCCAGCAGCTTAATGGGACAGGGAGTGGGCGAGCAGTACTTC. Its protein product is CASSLMGQGVGEQYF. Full variable domain (rest looked up from reference TRBV7-6 and TRBJ2-7): GAGVSQSPRYKVTKRGQDVALRCDPISGHVSLYWYRQALGQGPEFLTYFNYEAQQDKSGLPNDRFSAERPEGSISTLTIQRTEQRDSAMYRCASSLMGQGVGEQYFGPGTRLTVT.